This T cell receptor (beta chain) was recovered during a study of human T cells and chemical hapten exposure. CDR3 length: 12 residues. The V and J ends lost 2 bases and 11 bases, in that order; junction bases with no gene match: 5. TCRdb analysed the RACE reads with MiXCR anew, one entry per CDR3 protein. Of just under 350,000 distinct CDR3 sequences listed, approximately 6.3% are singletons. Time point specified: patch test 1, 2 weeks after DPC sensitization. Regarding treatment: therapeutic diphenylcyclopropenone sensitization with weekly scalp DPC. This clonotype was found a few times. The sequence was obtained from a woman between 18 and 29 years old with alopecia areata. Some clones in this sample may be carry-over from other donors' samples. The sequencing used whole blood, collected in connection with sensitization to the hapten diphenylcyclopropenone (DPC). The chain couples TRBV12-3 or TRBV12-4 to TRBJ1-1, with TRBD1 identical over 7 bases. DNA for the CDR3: TGTGCCAGCAGTTTAACGGACAGGCGGGCTTTCTTT. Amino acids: CASSLTDRRAFF.